Shown below are 13 T cell receptor beta chains from a single sample sequenced in a study of cytomegalovirus exposure and HLA in healthy donors. In the PCR, 60 Vbeta and 13 Jbeta primers were used. Sequencing used immunoSEQ multiplex PCR; TCRdb keeps in-frame clones, though not all of them. Of 160,000 or so clones detected, less than 85% appear once; the ten largest clones hold around 1.5%. The sequencing input was PBMCs. Every receptor here comes from a man aged 60-69 years in good health and CMV-seronegative.

The rearrangement uses TRBV9 and TRBJ2-5; 9 bases match TRBD2. This CDR3 is 15 amino acids long. V shed 3 bases and J 7 bases; nucleotides not matched to a gene: 10. From germline, CDR1 is SGDLS and CDR2 YYNGEE. The CDR3 coding sequence is TGTGCCAGCAGCGGGAGACTAGCGGCCGAGGGGACCCAGTACTTC. It is translated as CASSGRLAAEGTQYF.

The chain has TRBV9 and TRBJ2-5; no definite D call. Per the germline V gene, CDR1 is SGDLS and CDR2 is YYNGEE. The CDR3 is 14 amino acids. Trimming removed 0 bases at V and 5 bases at J, with 11 bases between. The CDR3 spells CASSVGLHRETQYF. The DNA of the CDR3 is TGTGCCAGCAGCGTAGGACTGCACCGGGAGACCCAGTACTTC.

V is TRBV28 and J is TRBJ2-1, with D hard to call. Germline assignment: CDR1 MDHEN and CDR2 SYDVKM. The CDR3 loop spans 11 amino acids. Between the trimmed V and J ends, which lost 5 bases and 9 bases, there was a span of 8 bases. As DNA, the CDR3 is TGTGCCAGCAGTGAAGAGATTGAGCAGTTCTTC. Translating it yields CASSEEIEQFF.

J is TRBJ2-5 and V is TRBV6-5, with D perhaps TRBD2 (5 bases). V was clipped by 6 bases and J by 7 bases, with 18 bases between them. Germline V gene sequence: CDR1 MNHEY, CDR2 SVGAGI. CDR3 length: 14 residues. The CDR3 nucleotides read TGTGCCAGCAGCCCCCCCGAGGGTTGGATGACCCAGTACTTC. This gives the protein CASSPPEGWMTQYF.

The sample holds a few counts of this clone. As DNA, the CDR3 is TGTGCCAGCAGGCGCCGCGGGTTGTTTTCACCCCTCCACTTT. This codes for CASRRRGLFSPLHF. The V gene is TRBV14, the J gene TRBJ1-6, with D hard to call. Deletions cut 6 bases from V and 9 bases from J, with 15 bases between. The CDR3 runs to 14 residues. Germline-derived CDR1 and CDR2 are SGHDN and FVKESK.

The chain is built from TRBV5-1 and TRBJ2-5; 15 positions agree with TRBD2. Trimming cost V 4 bases and J 5 bases; bases outside gene matches: 9. CDR3 length: 17 residues. The germline gives CDR1 SGHRS, CDR2 YFSETQ. CDR3 amino acids: CASSLRGLAGGTETQYF. The CDR3, as DNA: TGCGCCAGCAGCCTTAGGGGACTAGCGGGGGGAACGGAGACCCAGTACTTC.

The rearrangement uses TRBV7-2 and TRBJ2-3, with 15 bases identical to TRBD2. Germline V gene sequence: CDR1 SGHTA, CDR2 FQGNSA. The CDR3 extends over 19 amino acids. Losses at the gene ends were 3 bases for V and 6 bases for J; bases not matched to a gene: 13. CDR3 in amino acids: CASSFRPGLAGGPWDTQYF. The CDR3, as DNA: TGTGCCAGCAGCTTTAGACCGGGACTAGCGGGAGGCCCGTGGGATACGCAGTATTTT. Based on the CDR3 plus reference TRBV7-2 and TRBJ2-3, the full variable domain is GAGVSQSPSNKVTEKGKDVELRCDPISGHTALYWYRQSLGQGLEFLIYFQGNSAPDKSGLPSDRFSAERTGGSVSTLTIQRTQQEDSAVYLCASSFRPGLAGGPWDTQYFGPGTRLTVL.

The chain combines TRBV28 with TRBJ2-1, with 7 bases aligning to TRBD2. The J segment lost 5 bases and the V segment lost 3 bases, leaving 7 bases of the junction unmatched. This CDR3 comprises 15 residues. Germline V gene data show CDR1 as MDHEN and CDR2 as SYDVKM. The CDR3 coding sequence is TGTGCCAGCAGTTTCCTCCGCGGGAGCCACAATGAGCAGTTCTTC. Encoded protein: CASSFLRGSHNEQFF. Filled out from reference TRBV28 and TRBJ2-1, the complete variable domain reads DVKVTQSSRYLVKRTGEKVFLECVQDMDHENMFWYRQDPGLGLRLIYFSYDVKMKEKGDIPEGYSVSREKKERFSLILESASTNQTSMYLCASSFLRGSHNEQFFGPGTRLTVL.

The chain is built from TRBV5-8 and TRBJ1-5, with D possibly matching TRBD1 (5 bases). CDR3 length equals 14 residues. Germline loops: CDR1 SGHTS, CDR2 YDEGEE. V gave up 4 bases and J gave up 4 bases, with 12 bases separating them. In nucleotides, the CDR3 is TGTGCCAGCAGCACCACAGGCAGAAATCAGCCCCAGCATTTT. Encoded protein: CASSTTGRNQPQHF. Together with reference TRBV5-8 and TRBJ1-5, the CDR3 gives the full variable domain: EAGVTQSPTHLIKTRGQQATLRCSPISGHTSVYWYQQALGLGLQFLLWYDEGEERNRGNFPPRFSGRQFPNYSSELNVNALELEDSALYLCASSTTGRNQPQHFGDGTRLSIL.

V and J are TRBV4-1 and TRBJ2-1, with D unclear. V dropped 0 bases and J dropped 5 bases, with 8 bases sitting between them. The CDR3 extends over 14 amino acids. Germline lookup yields CDR1 MGHRA and CDR2 YSYEKL. The CDR3 coding sequence is TGCGCCAGCAGCCAAGATTACTACAACAATGAGCAGTTCTTC. Its protein product is CASSQDYYNNEQFF.

This chain connects TRBV6-1 to TRBJ2-5, with a tentative D call TRBD1 (5 bases). The CDR3 is made up of 14 amino acids. The germline CDR1 and CDR2 sequences are MNHNS and SASEGT. Trimming left V 1 base short and J 1 base short, with 7 bases between. CDR3 protein: CASSEVRAQETQYF. DNA for the CDR3: TGTGCCAGCAGTGAAGTCAGGGCCCAAGAGACCCAGTACTTC.

The gene calls are TRBV6-1 and TRBJ1-2, with 7 bases matching TRBD1. V was clipped by 4 bases and J by 4 bases; unmatched bases: 6. This CDR3 has 14 amino acids. Germline lookup yields CDR1 MNHNS and CDR2 SASEGT. The CDR3 DNA reads TGTGCCAGCAGTGGGGAACAGGGGCCCTATGGCTACACCTTC. This gives the protein CASSGEQGPYGYTF.

This chain uses TRBV4-3 with TRBJ2-2; 7 positions agree with TRBD2. The germline V gene encodes CDR1 LGHNA and CDR2 YSLEER. CDR3 size: 20 residues. Trimming took 4 bases from V and 0 from J; bases not matched to a gene: 17. This CDR3 reads CASSPRIPGGRGANTGELFF. In DNA form, the CDR3 reads TGCGCCAGCAGCCCTAGGATTCCCGGCGGCCGGGGGGCGAACACCGGGGAGCTGTTTTTT.